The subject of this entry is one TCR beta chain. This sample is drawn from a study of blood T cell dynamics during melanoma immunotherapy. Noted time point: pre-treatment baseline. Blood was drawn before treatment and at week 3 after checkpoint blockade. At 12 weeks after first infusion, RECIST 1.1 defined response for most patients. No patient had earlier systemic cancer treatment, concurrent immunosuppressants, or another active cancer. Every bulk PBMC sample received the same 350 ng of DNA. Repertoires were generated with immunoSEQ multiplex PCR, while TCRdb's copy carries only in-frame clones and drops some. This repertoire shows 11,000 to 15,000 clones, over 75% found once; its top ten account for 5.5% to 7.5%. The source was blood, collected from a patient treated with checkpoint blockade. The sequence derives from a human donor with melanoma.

Written as DNA, the CDR3 is TGCGCCAGCCGACAGGGGCTAGGAGGGACCGGGGAGCTGTTTTTT. Amino acid sequence: CASRQGLGGTGELFF. This rearrangement joins TRBV5-1 to TRBJ2-2; 8 nucleotides line up with TRBD1. This CDR3 comprises 15 residues. Germline trimming cut 7 bases from V and 5 bases from J; bases unmatched to any gene: 10. Germline CDR1 SGHRS, CDR2 YFSETQ. Full variable domain (remainder filled in from reference TRBV5-1 and TRBJ2-2): KAGVTQTPRYLIKTRGQQVTLSCSPISGHRSVSWYQQTPGQGLQFLFEYFSETQRNKGNFPGRFSGRQFSNSRSEMNVSTLELGDSALYLCASRQGLGGTGELFFGEGSRLTVL.